The next 20 T cell receptor beta chains were all read from a single sample in a study of vaccination effects on CD4 cells after COVID-19 (dated by TCRdb to between 2022 and 2023). No antigen has been identified for these receptors. The method was the immunoSEQ multiplex PCR assay. TCRdb obtained this table from immuneACCESS and retained in-frame rearrangements with V and J assigned. These tables miss some clones; where compared with another copy, unresolved V genes account for less than half of the shortfall, and the remainder is unexplained. This sample gives approximately 61,000 clones in total; roughly 73% of them show up just once. Over 0.95% of the sample comes from the top ten. To identify antigen-specific CD4+ T cell clonotypes by their expansion, the ViraFEST assay first stimulated PBMC with viral peptide pools and then applied TCR sequencing. After less than eleven days of culture, CD4+ T cells were isolated with the EasySep CD4+ T cell isolation kit. Participants received two doses of either the BNT162b2 or the mRNA-1273 mRNA SARS-CoV-2 vaccine.

The material sequenced was CD4+ T cells from PBMCs cultured with HCoV-229E spike peptides, taken after COVID-19 vaccination. The sample's cell subset or site label, in plain terms: HCoV-229E spike overlapping peptide pool stimulation. These receptors were taken from a human donor who received a COVID-19 vaccine.

This clone was picked up a small number of times. The chain uses TRBV29-1 and TRBJ1-3; D is undetermined. Looked up from germline, CDR1 is SQVTM and CDR2 is ANQGSEA. This CDR3 region has 13 residues. CDR3 nucleotides: TGCTGTGCCTTCGAGGGTGTAGGAAACACCATATATTTT. Translation: CCAFEGVGNTIYF. The variable domain in full, with the rest retrieved from reference TRBV29-1 and TRBJ1-3, is SAVISQKPSRDICQRGTSLTIQCQVDSQVTMMFWYRQQPGQSLTLIATANQGSEATYESGFVIDKFPISRPNLTFSTLTVSNMSPEDSSIYLCCAFEGVGNTIYFGEGSWLTVV.

This clone has more than one count but fewer than ten. V and J are TRBV5-1 and TRBJ1-1; TRBD1 matches 10 bases. The length of the CDR3 is 14 residues. CDR1 is SGHRS, CDR2 YFSETQ, per germline. Trimming removed 4 bases from V and 3 bases from J; junction bases left unmatched: 3. The CDR3 sequence is CASSRDRGDTEAFF. The CDR3 region has the DNA TGCGCCAGCAGCCGGGACAGGGGCGACACTGAAGCTTTCTTT. The full variable domain, its missing parts supplied by reference TRBV5-1 and TRBJ1-1, is KAGVTQTPRYLIKTRGQQVTLSCSPISGHRSVSWYQQTPGQGLQFLFEYFSETQRNKGNFPGRFSGRQFSNSRSEMNVSTLELGDSALYLCASSRDRGDTEAFFGQGTRLTVV.

J is TRBJ1-2 and V is TRBV19; D ambiguous. The CDR3 is made up of 14 amino acids. From germline, CDR1 is LNHDA and CDR2 SQIVND (reference sequence). Deletions cut 3 bases from V and 3 bases from J, with 11 bases between. The CDR3 DNA is TGTGCCAGTAGTATCGCGGCGGAGTACTATGGCTACACCTTC. This gives the protein CASSIAAEYYGYTF.

The V gene is TRBV3-1 (or the pseudogene TRBV3-2), the J gene TRBJ2-3; TRBD1 is a possible D gene (6 bases). CDR1 and CDR2 (germline): LGHDT, YNNKEL (reference sequence). This CDR3 comprises 13 residues. V lost 4 bases to trimming and J lost 1 base, with 6 bases between them. Written as DNA, the CDR3 is TGTGCCAGCAGCCCAGGGGGCACAGATACGCAGTATTTT. It specifies CASSPGGTDTQYF.

The chain carries TRBV4-1 and TRBJ2-1; no clear D gene. Germline-derived CDR1 and CDR2 are MGHRA and YSYEKL. The CDR3 consists of 15 residues. The V end lost 1 base, the J end lost 0 bases, and 7 bases lay between the germline ends. The CDR3 DNA reads as TGCGCCAGCAGCCAAGGTGCAGCCTCCTACAATGAGCAGTTCTTC. This codes for CASSQGAASYNEQFF.

The CDR3 sequence: CASSRRGFTDTQYF. Here the CDR3 DNA reads TGTGCCAGCTCAAGGCGGGGATTCACAGATACGCAGTATTTT. V usage is TRBV18 and J usage is TRBJ2-3; tentative D call: TRBD2 (6 bases). The CDR3 is 14 residues long. The germline gives CDR1 KGHSH, CDR2 LQKENI. Trimming cost V 5 bases and J 2 bases, with 11 bases left between them.

The chain links TRBV10-3 to TRBJ1-3; D gene uncertain. Germline CDR1 and CDR2: ENHRY and SYGVKD. Trimming took 4 bases from V and 0 from J, leaving 7 bases between them. There are 14 residues in the CDR3. The CDR3 loop reads CAISGPSSGNTIYF. The CDR3, as DNA: TGTGCCATCAGTGGCCCGTCCTCTGGAAACACCATATATTTT.

CDR3 in DNA: TGCGCCAGCAGCTTAGCGGCTCAAGAGACCCAGTACTTC. Translating gives CASSLAAQETQYF. J is TRBJ2-5 and V is TRBV5-1; D may be TRBD2 (5 bases). Germline values: CDR1 SGHRS, CDR2 YFSETQ. Trimming removed 2 bases at V and 2 bases at J, with 7 bases between. This CDR3 is 13 amino acids long.

The V and J genes are TRBV11-2 and TRBJ1-1; no reliable D call. Germline V lookup: CDR1 SGHAT, CDR2 FQNNGV. CDR3 length: 14 amino acids. V gave up 3 bases and J gave up 1 base, with 9 bases separating them. CDR3 DNA sequence: TGTGCCAGCAGCTTCACTCACGCGAACACTGAAGCTTTCTTT. It yields the protein CASSFTHANTEAFF.

This chain connects TRBV11-2 to TRBJ2-1; 15 bases map to TRBD2. Germline lookup yields CDR1 SGHAT and CDR2 FQNNGV. The CDR3 is made up of 16 amino acids. J gave up 10 bases and V 6 bases, and 10 bases lay outside the gene matches. The CDR3 sequence is CASRRPGLAGGIEQFF. The CDR3 DNA follows: TGTGCCAGCAGACGTCCGGGACTAGCGGGGGGAATCGAGCAGTTCTTC.

J is TRBJ2-1 and V is TRBV12-3 or TRBV12-4; D gene unclear. There are 11 residues in the CDR3. Trimming shortened V by 6 bases and J by 7 bases, and 7 bases separated the two germline ends. The CDR3 here is CASRARNEQFF. The CDR3 DNA follows: TGTGCCAGCAGGGCCAGAAATGAGCAGTTCTTC.

The chain uses TRBV5-1 and TRBJ1-2; D ambiguous. Germline V lookup: CDR1 SGHRS, CDR2 YFSETQ. The CDR3 totals 13 residues. The ends were cut back, 0 bases at V and 3 bases at J, with 6 bases in the middle. The CDR3 nucleotides are TGCGCCAGCAGCTTGGGGACGGACTATGGCTACACCTTC. It codes for CASSLGTDYGYTF.

The chain couples TRBV4-1 to TRBJ2-1; 7 bases align to TRBD1. The CDR3 is 16 amino acids. V was pared by 3 bases and J by 5 bases, with 10 bases of the junction left unmatched. Germline CDR1 and CDR2: MGHRA and YSYEKL. The CDR3 sequence: CASSQHRGDGNNEQFF. The CDR3 DNA is TGCGCCAGCAGCCAGCACAGGGGAGATGGGAACAATGAGCAGTTCTTC.

This chain uses TRBV11-1 with TRBJ2-3, with no clear D. CDR1 and CDR2 from the germline V gene are SGHAT and FQDESV (reference sequence). V was trimmed by 0 bases and J by 6 bases, leaving 19 bases between them. There are 17 residues in the CDR3. Here the CDR3 reads CASSLAPQVTRSDTQYF. The CDR3 bases are TGTGCCAGCAGCTTAGCGCCCCAGGTTACACGTTCGGATACGCAGTATTTT.

The rearrangement links TRBV30 to TRBJ1-5; no reliable D call. The germline CDR1 and CDR2 sequences are GTSNPN and SVGIG (reference sequence). The CDR3 sequence is 14 residues long. V was trimmed by 0 bases and J by 1 base, leaving 7 bases between them. The CDR3 sequence is CAWSVRSSNQPQHF. The CDR3 DNA reads as TGTGCCTGGAGTGTACGATCCAGCAATCAGCCCCAGCATTTT.

This clone was seen a few times. V gene TRBV7-9 combines with J gene TRBJ2-3; D not certain. Germline V lookup: CDR1 SEHNR, CDR2 FQNEAQ (reference sequence). V gave up 0 bases and J gave up 0 bases, with 7 bases separating them. The CDR3 spans 15 residues. CDR3 region: CASSLAELSTDTQYF. The CDR3 DNA reads as TGTGCCAGCAGCTTAGCGGAGCTCAGCACAGATACGCAGTATTTT.

The rearrangement joins TRBV5-6 to TRBJ1-3; weak D call: TRBD1 (5 bases). Per germline, CDR1 SGHDT and CDR2 YYEEEE. V was trimmed by 0 bases and J by 4 bases, leaving 8 bases between them. There are 14 residues in the CDR3. The CDR3 DNA reads as TGTGCCAGCAGCTTGGCTAGGGGCGGAAACACCATATATTTT. Translation: CASSLARGGNTIYF.

CDR3 nucleotide sequence: TGTGCCAGTAGTCGACAGTTATTGCAATCAACTAATGAAAAACTGTTTTTT. Its translation is CASSRQLLQSTNEKLFF. The V call is TRBV19, the J call TRBJ1-4; D is perhaps TRBD1 (5 bases). There are 17 residues in the CDR3. Trimming stripped 5 bases from V and 0 bases from J, with 16 bases between. CDR1 is LNHDA, CDR2 SQIVND, per germline (reference sequence).

This clone was observed a handful of times. This rearrangement joins TRBV10-1 to TRBJ2-1; 13 bases are a match to TRBD2. V was pared by 6 bases and J by 5 bases, with 4 bases of the junction left unmatched. Germline V CDR1 and CDR2: WNHNN, SYGVQD (reference sequence). The CDR3 consists of 15 residues. The CDR3 reads CASRKGTSGDNEQFF. CDR3 nucleotide sequence: TGCGCCAGCAGGAAAGGGACTAGCGGGGACAATGAGCAGTTCTTC.

This clone was recorded a few times. The V call is TRBV5-1, the J call TRBJ1-6, with D perhaps matching TRBD1 (6 bases). The CDR3 runs 16 residues. Germline assignment: CDR1 SGHRS and CDR2 YFSETQ. The V and J ends lost 4 bases and 9 bases respectively, with 20 bases between them. CDR3 sequence reads: CASSQDPTGSGSPLHF. The CDR3 DNA sequence: TGCGCCAGCAGCCAAGACCCCACAGGGAGCGGTTCACCCCTCCACTTT.